This T cell receptor beta chain derives from a study of T cells after yellow fever vaccination. General study points: Contaminating bulk clonotypes could be abundant in FACS-sorted repertoires. Although most clonotypes did not, a small share appeared in both CD4 and CD8 compartments.

This clonotype has just a few counts. Its antigen remains unidentified. Using its own MiXCR run on the 5' RACE reads, TCRdb lists one record per CDR3 protein. This table holds 600,000 to 750,000 distinct CDR3 sequences, roughly 12% found once. The sample was PBMCs, taken on the day of the yellow fever booster vaccination. The source is a man aged 25 to 45 who received the YFV17D yellow fever vaccine.

Here the CDR3 DNA reads TGTGCCAGCAGCTTAGTGGGAAGCACCGGGGAGCTGTTTTTT. This encodes CASSLVGSTGELFF. The rearrangement uses TRBV11-2 and TRBJ2-2; D gene uncertain. Trimming took 1 base from V and 4 from J, leaving 7 bases between them. The CDR3 length is 14 residues. Germline values: CDR1 SGHAT, CDR2 FQNNGV.